The T cell receptor (beta chain) under discussion was sequenced for a study of regulatory T cells in long-lasting Graves disease. Study details: The definition of persistent Graves' disease was over 5 years of antithyroid drugs with positive TSH receptor antibodies.

According to the study, TCR beta libraries were built with iRepertoire HTBI primers and CDR3-region Arm-PCR. TCRdb re-called the multiplex PCR reads with MiXCR, one entry per CDR3 protein. The sample records 400,000 to 500,000 distinct CDR3 sequences, approximately 22% being singletons. This clonotype was detected ten times or more. This CDR3 contains 14 residues. V was shortened by 7 bases and J by 0 bases, with 12 bases between the two germline ends. In germline, CDR1 is SNHLY, CDR2 FYNNEI. Documented time point: persistent/refractory GD, antithyroid drugs over 5 years with positive TRAb. Researchers made the TCR library from RNA that was extracted from PBMCs.

This specimen was peripheral blood mononuclear cells (PBMCs), taken when the disease was refractory, from a patient treated with antithyroid drugs. J is TRBJ1-2 and V is TRBV2; maybe TRBD1 (6 bases). The sequence was obtained from a female donor with Graves disease. As DNA, the CDR3 is TGTGCCAGCAACCTACAGGGATCTAACTATGGCTACACCTTC. Protein: CASNLQGSNYGYTF.